Presented here are 21 T cell receptor beta chains from one specimen sequenced in a study of CD8+ T cells in alopecia areata. It was cDNA, reverse transcribed from extracted RNA, that served as the sequencing template. Produced via immunoSEQ multiplex PCR; TCRdb's table is partial and in-frame only. The sample records 90,000 to 150,000 clones, about 50% being singletons. Sample treatment: oral pan-JAK inhibitor, 5-10 mg twice daily. The source was CD4+ T cells sorted from blood, collected at week 4, from a patient treated with tofacitinib. Receptors were obtained from a human donor with alopecia areata.

This rearrangement joins TRBV25-1 to TRBJ2-7, with a possible D match to TRBD2 (5 bases). V lost 0 bases and J lost 3, with 6 bases in between. The germline CDR1 and CDR2 sequences are MGHDK and SYGVNS. The CDR3 spans 13 residues. The chain's CDR3 is CASSEYGDYEQYF. The CDR3 DNA reads TGTGCCAGCAGTGAATACGGGGACTACGAGCAGTACTTC.

The rearrangement links TRBV5-1 to TRBJ2-1, with 9 bases that match TRBD2. The trim removed 0 bases at V and 3 bases at J, leaving 1 base unmatched. CDR3 length: 15 amino acids. Germline loops: CDR1 SGHRS, CDR2 YFSETQ. CDR3 nucleotide sequence: TGCGCCAGCAGCTTGGTTAGCGGGAGCTACAATGAGCAGTTCTTC. It is translated as CASSLVSGSYNEQFF.

This clone appeared once. The chain recombines TRBV30 with TRBJ1-3; D gene unclear. The CDR3 sequence is 12 residues long. V gave up 0 bases and J gave up 6 bases, with 6 bases separating them. Germline CDR1 and CDR2: GTSNPN and SVGIG (reference sequence). The DNA of the CDR3 is TGTGCCTGGAGTGTCGAAGTAAACACCATATATTTT. This gives the protein CAWSVEVNTIYF.

The table lists this clone with a few counts. The genes are TRBV9 and TRBJ1-2; D remains unclear. Germline V gene data show CDR1 as SGDLS and CDR2 as YYNGEE. V dropped 2 bases and J dropped 0 bases, with 8 bases sitting between them. The CDR3 runs 14 residues. The CDR3 sequence: CASSVREANYGYTF. The CDR3, as DNA: TGTGCCAGCAGCGTTAGAGAGGCTAACTATGGCTACACCTTC.

This rearrangement joins TRBV6-1 to TRBJ1-2, with 11 positions matching TRBD1. The germline CDR1 and CDR2 sequences are MNHNS and SASEGT. The CDR3 has 15 residues. The V segment lost 7 bases and the J segment 4 bases; nucleotides outside the gene matches: 8. DNA of the CDR3: TGTGCCAGCACCGGACAGGGGGCGCGGATCTATGGCTACACCTTC. Amino acid sequence: CASTGQGARIYGYTF.

The gene calls are TRBV5-1 and TRBJ2-6; no clear D gene. The ends were cut back, 6 bases at V and 1 base at J, with 8 bases in the middle. CDR1 is SGHRS and CDR2 is YFSETQ in the germline V gene. The CDR3 is 14 amino acids. The CDR3 sequence: CASNTQSGANVLTF. CDR3 DNA: TGCGCCAGCAACACCCAATCTGGGGCCAACGTCCTGACTTTC.

This clone was observed a handful of times. V gene TRBV29-1 combines with J gene TRBJ2-3; unclear D gene. CDR1 is SQVTM and CDR2 is ANQGSEA in the germline V gene. Trimming cost V 3 bases and J 2 bases, with 6 bases left between them. This CDR3 is 12 amino acids long. CDR3: CSVEEFTDTQYF. CDR3 coding DNA: TGCAGCGTTGAGGAATTCACAGATACGCAGTATTTT.

The chain has TRBV29-1 and TRBJ2-7, with a possible D match to TRBD1 (6 bases). This CDR3 contains 13 residues. V lost 5 bases and J 11 bases, leaving 22 bases between the germline ends. Germline V CDR1 and CDR2: SQVTM, ANQGSEA. CDR3 DNA: TGCAGCGTTCTTACGGACAGTTTACTTTGGGAGTACTTC. It specifies CSVLTDSLLWEYF.

This clone was counted between two and nine times. This chain links TRBV10-3 with TRBJ1-1, with no clear D. The CDR3 totals 13 residues. The V and J ends lost 6 bases and 11 bases respectively, with 19 bases between them. Per germline, CDR1 ENHRY and CDR2 SYGVKD. CDR3 in DNA: TGTGCCATCAGCCCACCGGGAGGGAACCAGGCTTTCTTT. As protein: CAISPPGGNQAFF.

This clone has more than one count but fewer than ten. The chain carries TRBV6-5 and TRBJ1-5, with no clear D. Trimming cost V 4 bases and J 0 bases, with 10 bases left between them. The CDR3 spans 15 residues. The germline V gene encodes CDR1 MNHEY and CDR2 SVGAGI. The CDR3 region has the DNA TGTGCCAGCAGTTTTAAACCGTATAGCAATCAGCCCCAGCATTTT. Its translation is CASSFKPYSNQPQHF.

The chain employs TRBV5-4 and TRBJ1-2; perhaps TRBD1 as D (6 bases). The V gene lost 0 bases and the J gene lost 4 bases, with 10 bases spanning the gap. CDR1 and CDR2 (germline): SGHNT, YYREEE (reference sequence). The CDR3 has 14 amino acids. Here the CDR3 DNA reads TGTGCCAGCAGCTTGGACAGGGTGTTCTATGGCTACACCTTC. Translated, it gives CASSLDRVFYGYTF.

The chain links TRBV27 to TRBJ1-2; 12 bases match TRBD1. This CDR3 spans 16 amino acids. Germline CDR1 MNHEY, CDR2 SMNVEV (reference sequence). The trim removed 1 base at V and 7 bases at J, leaving 7 bases unmatched. DNA for the CDR3: TGTGCCAGCAGTTTATTGGGACAGGGGGCTCTAGGTGGCTACACCTTC. This translates into CASSLLGQGALGGYTF.

In its sample, this clone was seen a few times. CDR3 amino acids: CASRRTGVSTDSGNTIYF. The CDR3 DNA sequence: TGTGCCAGCAGACGGACAGGGGTCTCCACTGACTCTGGAAACACCATATATTTT. The chain joins TRBV7-9 to TRBJ1-3; 9 positions agree with TRBD1. CDR3 length: 18 residues. The germline V gene encodes CDR1 SEHNR and CDR2 FQNEAQ (reference sequence). Trimming took 6 bases from V and 0 from J; bases not matched to a gene: 12.

The chain links TRBV29-1 to TRBJ2-5; tentative D call: TRBD2 (6 bases). The CDR3 is made up of 13 amino acids. CDR1 and CDR2 from the germline V gene are SQVTM and ANQGSEA. V lost 4 bases and J 4 bases, leaving 13 bases between the germline ends. The CDR3 region has the DNA TGCAGCGTTGTCGGCCTCGGGAGAGAGACCCAGTACTTC. Translating gives CSVVGLGRETQYF.

The J gene is TRBJ2-1, the V gene TRBV29-1, with TRBD2 matching over 10 bases. The V segment lost 3 bases and the J segment 3 bases; nucleotides outside the gene matches: 8. The CDR3 has 16 amino acids. Germline-derived CDR1 and CDR2 are SQVTM and ANQGSEA. CDR3 sequence (DNA): TGCAGCGTTGATATCGCTAGCGGGAGTATCTACAATGAGCAGTTCTTC. Its translation is CSVDIASGSIYNEQFF.

V usage is TRBV9 and J usage is TRBJ2-7, with 7 nucleotides matching TRBD1. The V and J ends lost 4 bases and 3 bases, in that order; junction bases with no gene match: 7. Germline V gene sequence: CDR1 SGDLS, CDR2 YYNGEE. The CDR3 runs 14 residues. The CDR3 DNA follows: TGTGCCAGCAGCTTAAGCGACAGGGTCTACGAGCAGTACTTC. Translated, it gives CASSLSDRVYEQYF.

The chain recombines TRBV29-1 with TRBJ2-7, with D perhaps assigned TRBD1 or TRBD2 (6 bases each). Germline V gives CDR1 SQVTM, CDR2 ANQGSEA. The V end was cut by 7 bases, the J end by 3 bases, with 13 bases between. There are 12 residues in the CDR3. The DNA of the CDR3 is TGCAGCGCACCGGGGGCAAACTACGAGCAGTACTTC. This sequence encodes CSAPGANYEQYF.

The V and J genes are TRBV6-5 and TRBJ2-3, with 10 bases fitting TRBD2. Germline assignment: CDR1 MNHEY and CDR2 SVGAGI. The V and J ends lost 10 bases and 3 bases, in that order; junction bases with no gene match: 4. This CDR3 has 13 amino acids. The chain's CDR3 is CAIGLAETDTQYF. CDR3 coding DNA: TGTGCCATCGGACTAGCGGAGACAGATACGCAGTATTTT.

This clone was counted between two and nine times. The chain combines TRBV9 with TRBJ1-4; no definite D call. Trimming took 0 bases from V and 8 from J, leaving 8 bases between them. The CDR3 consists of 13 residues. Looked up from germline, CDR1 is SGDLS and CDR2 is YYNGEE. In DNA form, the CDR3 reads TGTGCCAGCAGCGTAGGACCGTCGGAAAAACTGTTTTTT. Translated: CASSVGPSEKLFF. The full variable domain, its missing parts supplied by reference TRBV9 and TRBJ1-4, is DSGVTQTPKHLITATGQRVTLRCSPRSGDLSVYWYQQSLDQGLQFLIQYYNGEERAKGNILERFSAQQFPDLHSELNLSSLELGDSALYFCASSVGPSEKLFFGSGTQLSVL.

The gene calls are TRBV5-1 and TRBJ2-2; D is undetermined. The germline CDR1 and CDR2 sequences are SGHRS and YFSETQ. The V gene lost 0 bases and the J gene lost 9 bases, with 6 bases spanning the gap. The CDR3 is 12 amino acids. This CDR3 reads CASSLEGWELFF. CDR3 coding DNA: TGCGCCAGCAGCTTGGAGGGTTGGGAGCTGTTTTTT. The full variable domain, its missing parts supplied by reference TRBV5-1 and TRBJ2-2, is KAGVTQTPRYLIKTRGQQVTLSCSPISGHRSVSWYQQTPGQGLQFLFEYFSETQRNKGNFPGRFSGRQFSNSRSEMNVSTLELGDSALYLCASSLEGWELFFGEGSRLTVL.

V and J are TRBV29-1 and TRBJ1-2, with D maybe TRBD1 (6 bases). V was cut by 4 bases and J by 0 bases, with 21 bases left in between. The CDR3 extends over 17 amino acids. Germline V CDR1 and CDR2: SQVTM, ANQGSEA. CDR3 region: CSVGEAYADSSNYGYTF. Here the CDR3 DNA reads TGCAGCGTTGGTGAGGCATACGCGGACAGTTCTAACTATGGCTACACCTTC. Supplemented by reference TRBV29-1 and TRBJ1-2, the full variable domain reads SAVISQKPSRDICQRGTSLTIQCQVDSQVTMMFWYRQQPGQSLTLIATANQGSEATYESGFVIDKFPISRPNLTFSTLTVSNMSPEDSSIYLCSVGEAYADSSNYGYTFGSGTRLTVV.